This record concerns one TCR beta chain sequence. The antigen remains undetermined. Described time point: baseline pretreatment blood. Treatment noted: 15 Gy SBRT to primary tumor, nephrectomy 4 weeks later. The sample comes from a study of radiation and T cells in renal cell carcinoma. About the study: Nephrectomy followed 15 Gy stereotactic body radiation by 4 weeks.

The repertoire was sequenced with immunoSEQ multiplex PCR; TCRdb's copy has only in-frame clones and lacks some. The data contain roughly 130,000 clones, around nine tenths of them singletons. The V gene's germline CDR1 is SEHNR and CDR2 FQNEAQ (reference sequence). V lost 11 bases and J lost 5; bases outside the gene matches: 8. The CDR3 extends over 13 amino acids. Study findings and constraints: In blood, top tumor clones expanded by 2 weeks, shrinking by 4.

The TCR sequence derives from a woman aged 50 to 60 with renal cell carcinoma. This specimen was blood, taken from a patient whose treatment included radiotherapy and nephrectomy. The chain recombines TRBV7-9 with TRBJ1-4; 7 bases are shared with TRBD1. The CDR3 coding sequence is TGTGCCGGGGGGCGGGACAGAAATGAAAAACTGTTTTTT. This translates into CAGGRDRNEKLFF.